This T cell receptor (beta chain) was recorded in a study of spatial heterogeneity in lung cancer. This CDR3 has 12 amino acids. CDR1 is SQVTM and CDR2 is ANQGSEA in the germline V gene. The V gene lost 4 bases and the J gene lost 7 bases, with 10 bases spanning the gap. This clonotype appeared a few times. As for time point: sample taken at primary tumor resection. No cell sorting; template was whole RNA from tumor, lung tissue or PBMC. Samples came from approximately 65 TRACERx patients with untreated early-stage lung cancer. Every TCR cDNA molecule bore a unique molecular identifier. A single record per CDR3 protein comes from TCRdb applying MiXCR to the 5' RACE reads. The data contain some 3,000 distinct CDR3 sequences, around 41% of them seen just once; the ten biggest clones take up about 80%.

The receptor was derived from a male donor with early-stage non-small cell lung cancer. This sequence joins TRBV29-1 and TRBJ2-2; D unclear. Sequencing used PBMCs, obtained at surgery. CDR3 loop: CSVGVSVGELFF. The CDR3 nucleotides are TGCAGCGTTGGAGTCTCCGTCGGGGAGCTGTTTTTT.